This TCR beta chain was captured in a study of CD8 T cell repertoires and HIV-1 epitope variants. In the study overall: Twenty-five autologous and known Gag and Nef epitope variant peptides each stimulated T cells separately.

With regard to this clone: Its antigen is not identified.

Findings of the study overall: Most of the nine antigen-specific clonotypes appeared cross-reactive to autologous or escape variants.

Sequencing of TCR beta CDR3 used immunoSEQ survey depth. Generated by immunoSEQ multiplex PCR, the TCRdb table keeps only in-frame clones and is missing some. The repertoire holds under 5,500 clones, around 64% seen once, with about 47% in the top ten. Trimming cost V 5 bases and J 7 bases, with 12 bases left between them. Germline values: CDR1 SGHAT, CDR2 FQDESV (reference sequence). This CDR3 contains 12 residues. The receptor's source is a male donor with HIV. The source material was cultured CD8+ T cells derived from PBMCs. The V and J genes are TRBV11-1 and TRBJ2-7, with D perhaps matching TRBD1 or TRBD2 (6 bases each). The chain's CDR3 is CASSHRDFEQYF. The CDR3 bases are TGTGCCAGCAGCCACAGGGACTTTGAGCAGTACTTC. The complete variable domain, with remaining parts taken from reference TRBV11-1 and TRBJ2-7, reads EAEVAQSPRYKITEKSQAVAFWCDPISGHATLYWYRQILGQGPELLVQFQDESVVDDSQLPKDRFSAERLKGVDSTLKIQPAELGDSAMYLCASSHRDFEQYFGPGTRLTVT.